The rows below give T cell receptor beta chains drawn from one sample of a study of T cell repertoires in cytomegalovirus infection. TCRdb analysed the reads with MiXCR anew, one entry per CDR3 protein. The data show about 740,000 distinct CDR3 sequences, roughly a third seen once. Sample: PBMCs. These receptors were collected from a human donor in good health (CMV status not recorded). Some clones in this sample may be carry-over from other donors' samples. CDR3s include the opening cysteine and the closing phenylalanine or tryptophan. The order of the fields is J gene, D gene, V gene, clone size, CDR3 DNA, CDR3 protein. D genes are given only for firm matches. Size is omitted from some rows. Given values are once, few, many or a class for expanded clones.

>TRBJ2-5|-|TRBV19|-
TGTGCCAGTAGTACCCGAGAGCTCGGGACCCAGTACTTC
CASSTRELGTQYF
>TRBJ1-4|-|TRBV7-9|few
TGTGCCAGCAGCTCTGGGACTAATGAAAAACTGTTTTTT
CASSSGTNEKLFF
>TRBJ1-6|-|TRBV7-2|few
TGTGCCAGCAGCTTAAGGGCAGGGATTAATTCACCCCTCCACTTT
CASSLRAGINSPLHF
>TRBJ1-2|TRBD1|TRBV5-1|few
TGCGCCAGCAGCAGGACAGGGGGGGACGGCGATGGCTACACCTTC
CASSRTGGDGDGYTF
>TRBJ1-2|-|TRBV6-5|-
TGTGCCAGCAGTGGGGGCAGGGCCTTCACCTTC
CASSGGRAFTF
>TRBJ2-7|TRBD1|TRBV7-9|few
TGTGCCAGCAGCTCAGGGGGATCTGGGGACGAGCAGTACTTC
CASSSGGSGDEQYF
>TRBJ2-2|-|TRBV6-2/TRBV6-3|-
TGTGCCAGCAGTTACGTGGCTAGCGGGGAGCTGTTTTTT
CASSYVASGELFF
>TRBJ1-5|-|TRBV7-2|many
TGTGCCAGCAGCCGTCCAGGTCAGCCCCAGCATTTT
CASSRPGQPQHF
>TRBJ2-1|TRBD2|TRBV11-2|few
TGTGCCAGCAGCCCTCTAGCGGGGGGCCACAATGAGCAGTTCTTC
CASSPLAGGHNEQFF
>TRBJ1-1|TRBD1|TRBV28|-
TGTGCCAGCAGTTTACGGGACAGGGAAGCTTTCTTT
CASSLRDREAFF
>TRBJ2-5|-|TRBV20-1|-
TGCAGTGCTAGAGTGGACAGTGAACAAGAGACCCAGTACTTC
CSARVDSEQETQYF
>TRBJ2-4|-|TRBV7-9|-
TGTGCCAGCAGCTTAGAACCAGGGGTTGGGGACATTCAGTACTTC
CASSLEPGVGDIQYF
>TRBJ2-3|-|TRBV27|-
TGTGCCAGCAGTGTTGTTGGGGAGCGCACAGATACGCAGTATTTT
CASSVVGERTDTQYF
>TRBJ1-6|-|TRBV20-1|-
TGCAGTGCTGGAGACAGGAGTAATAATTCACCCCTCCACTTT
CSAGDRSNNSPLHF
>TRBJ2-1|-|TRBV27|-
TGTGCCAGCAGTTTATCTCGGGTGGGGGGGCACGATTTACAGTTCTTC
CASSLSRVGGHDLQFF
>TRBJ1-2|-|TRBV19|-
TGTGCCAGTAGTAGCCAAAAGTATGGCTACACCTTC
CASSSQKYGYTF
>TRBJ1-3|-|TRBV11-2|-
TGTGCCAGCAACCTAAGAAGACCGGACCACACCATATATTTT
CASNLRRPDHTIYF
>TRBJ2-3|-|TRBV7-6|-
TGTGCCAGCAGCTCGATATTGGGCTGGCTGGGAGATACGCAGTATTTT
CASSSILGWLGDTQYF
>TRBJ1-2|TRBD1|TRBV7-9|-
TGTGCCAGCAGCGCCATAGGGACAGACTATGGCTACACCTTC
CASSAIGTDYGYTF
>TRBJ2-3|-|TRBV5-4|-
TGTGCCAGCAGCTTGGGGGCAATCTCAGCAGATACGCAGTATTTT
CASSLGAISADTQYF
>TRBJ2-1|TRBD2|TRBV7-8|many
TGTGCCAGCAGCCCGAGAACCGGGACTAGCGGGACCTATGAGCAGTTCTTC
CASSPRTGTSGTYEQFF
>TRBJ1-5|-|TRBV6-5|-
TGTGCCAGCAGTTACGGGCAGTTGGGGAGCAATCAGCCCCAGCATTTT
CASSYGQLGSNQPQHF
>TRBJ2-4|-|TRBV11-2|-
TGTGCCAGCAGCCGCCAAAGGGGGGGGAGGGGGAGAAACATTCAGTACTTC
CASSRQRGGRGRNIQYF
>TRBJ2-7|TRBD1|TRBV7-9|-
TGTGCCAGCAGCTTAGCAGGGGGCGCCGAGCAGTACTTC
CASSLAGGAEQYF
>TRBJ2-7|-|TRBV7-4|many
TGTGCCAGCAGCTTAGACCATCAGGGGAATTCTTACGAGCAGTACTTC
CASSLDHQGNSYEQYF
>TRBJ2-7|TRBD2|TRBV7-2|few
TGTGCCAGCAGCTTAGCGATACAGGGCGCGGCTAGCGGGGTTAACTACGAGCAGTACTTC
CASSLAIQGAASGVNYEQYF
>TRBJ1-2|-|TRBV6-8|once
TGTGCCAGCAGCCCAACCCCCGGGGGAAGGTCGAGAGGCTACACCTTC
CASSPTPGGRSRGYTF
>TRBJ2-7|-|TRBV28|-
TGTGCCAGCAGCGTCCGCTACGAGCAGTACTTC
CASSVRYEQYF
>TRBJ1-2|TRBD1|TRBV29-1|-
TGCAGCGTTGAAAGGGACAGGGCTCGTGGCTACCCCTTC
CSVERDRARGYPF
>TRBJ2-4|TRBD1|TRBV28|-
TGTGCCAGCAGCCTACGGACAGGGAAAAACATTCAGTACTTC
CASSLRTGKNIQYF
>TRBJ1-5|-|TRBV19|-
TGTGCCAGTAGTATCGATGATAGGCCCCAGCATTTT
CASSIDDRPQHF
>TRBJ2-2|-|TRBV28|few
TGTGCCAGCACCCTTTCAGACCTAAACTGGGGCACCGGGGAGCTGTTTTTT
CASTLSDLNWGTGELFF
>TRBJ1-2|-|TRBV29-1|-
TGCAGCGCCGGCGGCGGGGGGAGGTATGGCTACACCTTC
CSAGGGGRYGYTF
>TRBJ2-7|TRBD2|TRBV5-1|few
TGCGCCAGCACTGGACAGGGACTAGCGGGTGTGCAGTACTTC
CASTGQGLAGVQYF
>TRBJ1-1|-|TRBV7-2|few
TGTGCCAGCGGCACAGGGAGTCCTGAAGCTTTCTTT
CASGTGSPEAFF
>TRBJ1-1|-|TRBV4-1|-
TGCGCCAGCAGCCAAGACAGGGGCCAGTTCACTGAAGCTTTCTTT
CASSQDRGQFTEAFF
>TRBJ2-3|-|TRBV20-1|-
TGCAGTGCTAGAGCGACCGGGACTTCACAGTATTTT
CSARATGTSQYF
>TRBJ2-7|-|TRBV18|-
TGTGCCAGCTCACCAGATCAGAGCTCCTACGAGCAGTACTTC
CASSPDQSSYEQYF
>TRBJ1-1|TRBD1|TRBV7-2|-
TGTGCCAGCAGCTTAAGGTTTGGACAGGGGACGAACACTGAAGCTTTCTTT
CASSLRFGQGTNTEAFF
>TRBJ2-1|-|TRBV27|-
TGTGCCAGCACCTCCCTAGGGGGGCCTAACAATGAGCAGTTCTTC
CASTSLGGPNNEQFF
>TRBJ1-5|-|TRBV7-2|many
TGTGCCAGCAGCTTCGTTAGGGGAGCCGATCAGCCCCAGCATTTT
CASSFVRGADQPQHF
>TRBJ2-2|-|TRBV27|-
TGTGCCAGCAGCCGACGGTTTCGGGAAAGGAACACCGGGGAGCTGTTTTTT
CASSRRFRERNTGELFF
>TRBJ2-3|TRBD1|TRBV7-3|few
TGTGCCAGCAGCTTGGGGACAGGGGTGAATACGCAGTATTTT
CASSLGTGVNTQYF
>TRBJ1-5|-|TRBV7-8|many
TGTGCCAGCAGCTTTCAGGGAGGGTATCAGCCCCAGCATTTT
CASSFQGGYQPQHF
>TRBJ2-1|-|TRBV27|few
TGTGCCAGCAGCCCCGAGGGGGTCGGGGAGCAGTTCTTC
CASSPEGVGEQFF
>TRBJ2-5|TRBD2|TRBV10-3|few
TGTGCCATCAGATCCGGGACTAGCGGTCAAGAGACCCAGTACTTC
CAIRSGTSGQETQYF
>TRBJ2-5|-|TRBV7-9|-
TGTGCCAGCAGCCAACTTTGGGTCTTTAAAGAGACCCAGTACTTC
CASSQLWVFKETQYF
>TRBJ2-7|-|TRBV7-4|-
TGTGCCAGCAGGCGGACCGGGAGTTTCTACGAGCAGTACTTC
CASRRTGSFYEQYF
>TRBJ2-2|TRBD1|TRBV20-1|-
TGCAGTGCAACGACAGGGAAGAACACCGGGGAGCTGTTTTTT
CSATTGKNTGELFF
>TRBJ2-1|-|TRBV7-6|many
TGTGCCAGCAGCTTGAACCGGGACGGGAACAATGAGCAGTTCTTC
CASSLNRDGNNEQFF
>TRBJ2-3|-|TRBV12-3/TRBV12-4|-
TGTGCCAGCAGCCCCATCCGAGCAGATACGCAGTATTTT
CASSPIRADTQYF